Following are 10 T cell receptor beta chains from one sample sequenced in a study of blood T cells in healthy people across ages. Primed by a sample-barcoded 5' primer and a J-beta primer mix, a second PCR proceeded for about 6 to 12 cycles. One entry per CDR3 protein, called by TCRdb with MiXCR from the 5' RACE reads. The data show about 1.1 million distinct CDR3 sequences, 35% to 45% seen once. Sequences were obtained from blood. The source is a man younger than 35 in good health.

This chain links TRBV20-1 with TRBJ1-1; TRBD1 is a possible D gene (6 bases). CDR1 is DFQATT, CDR2 SNEGSKA, per germline (reference sequence). The CDR3 covers 16 residues. Trimming removed 0 bases at V and 0 bases at J, with 14 bases between. This CDR3 reads CSARDPRGELNTEAFF. In DNA, the CDR3 is TGCAGTGCTAGAGATCCCAGGGGCGAATTGAACACTGAAGCTTTCTTT.

This clonotype has more than one count but fewer than ten. The chain employs TRBV6-6 and TRBJ2-2, with a weak D call TRBD1 (5 bases). Germline V gene lookup returns CDR1 MNHNY and CDR2 SVGAGI (reference sequence). This CDR3 is 14 amino acids long. V lost 1 base and J lost 6, with 9 bases in between. CDR3 loop: CASSYYRLAGELFF. The CDR3 DNA reads as TGTGCCAGCAGTTACTACAGGCTGGCCGGGGAGCTGTTTTTT.

J is TRBJ2-1 and V is TRBV7-2; 11 bases are a match to TRBD2. V lost 6 bases to trimming and J lost 7 bases; unmatched junction nucleotides: 8. The CDR3 consists of 15 residues. Germline values: CDR1 SGHTA, CDR2 FQGNSA. The CDR3 spells CASSPFSGRGNEQFF. The CDR3 DNA reads TGTGCCAGCAGTCCCTTTAGCGGGAGGGGGAATGAGCAGTTCTTC.

The chain links TRBV20-1 to TRBJ1-1; D remains ambiguous. V lost 2 bases to trimming and J lost 0 bases, with 4 bases between them. The CDR3 covers 12 residues. The germline V gene encodes CDR1 DFQATT and CDR2 SNEGSKA (reference sequence). Here the CDR3 reads CSARPMNTEAFF. CDR3 nucleotides: TGCAGTGCTAGACCCATGAACACTGAAGCTTTCTTT.

This clonotype was seen only once. The chain is built from TRBV9 and TRBJ2-7; D may be TRBD1 (5 bases). V dropped 0 bases and J dropped 3 bases, with 13 bases sitting between them. This CDR3 has 15 amino acids. Per germline, CDR1 SGDLS and CDR2 YYNGEE. CDR3 nucleotide sequence: TGTGCCAGCAGCGTAGTCCCCACAGGAGACTACGAGCAGTACTTC. It is translated as CASSVVPTGDYEQYF.

V usage is TRBV5-5 and J usage is TRBJ2-5, with D hard to call. Trimming left V 4 bases short and J 4 bases short, with 8 bases between. This CDR3 is 12 amino acids long. The germline CDR1 and CDR2 sequences are SGHKS and YYEKEE (reference sequence). Written as DNA, the CDR3 is TGTGCCAGCAGCCCCATGGGAGAGACCCAGTACTTC. As protein: CASSPMGETQYF.

For the CDR3, the DNA is TGCAGTGCTATGCGGGGACACCTACAAATTCAGGGCTATGGCTACACCTTC. Residues: CSAMRGHLQIQGYGYTF. The chain employs TRBV20-1 and TRBJ1-2; D possibly corresponds to TRBD1 (6 bases). V lost 4 bases and J lost 4, with 25 bases in between. The V gene's germline CDR1 is DFQATT and CDR2 SNEGSKA (reference sequence). CDR3 length: 17 residues.

The CDR3 region is CASSLVGPPEPHF. DNA of the CDR3: TGTGCCAGCAGTTTAGTTGGTCCTCCTGAGCCCCACTTT. This rearrangement joins TRBV12-3 or TRBV12-4 to TRBJ1-6; D call uncertain. V was pared by 1 base and J by 18 bases, with 16 bases between. CDR3 length equals 13 residues.

The chain uses TRBV7-6 and TRBJ2-3; the match to TRBD2 covers 9 bases. The V segment lost 5 bases and the J segment 2 bases; nucleotides outside the gene matches: 5. The length of the CDR3 is 15 residues. CDR1 is SGHVS and CDR2 is FNYEAQ in the germline V gene. The CDR3 protein is CASSDLAGYTDTQYF. The CDR3 DNA follows: TGTGCCAGCAGCGATCTAGCGGGGTACACAGATACGCAGTATTTT.

This sequence joins TRBV4-1 and TRBJ1-5; no firm D call. Per germline, CDR1 MGHRA and CDR2 YSYEKL. The CDR3 extends over 16 amino acids. V was trimmed by 4 bases and J by 0 bases, leaving 13 bases between them. The CDR3 sequence: CASSPSPGPSNQPQHF. The CDR3 DNA reads TGCGCCAGCAGCCCCTCGCCCGGACCTAGCAATCAGCCCCAGCATTTT.